The rows below give T cell receptor beta chains drawn from one sample of a study of CD8+ T cells in alopecia areata. The table came from immunoSEQ multiplex PCR; TCRdb's copy has only in-frame clones and leaves some out. The sample lists approximately 210,000 clones, 66% occurring once. The specimen was CD4+ T cells sorted from blood, collected at week 44, from a patient treated with tofacitinib. Source of these receptors: a human donor with alopecia areata. CDR3s leave out the opening cysteine and the closing phenylalanine or tryptophan. Fields, in order: V gene, J gene, CDR3 protein.

TRBV25-1	TRBJ1-1	ASSEGTSVNTEAF
TRBV29-1	TRBJ2-3	SVENRNTDTQY
TRBV29-1	TRBJ1-2	SALTGQGNYGYT
TRBV4-1	TRBJ2-1	ASSQDQPALNEQF
TRBV10-3	TRBJ2-7	ATAEGGPIYEQY
TRBV29-1	TRBJ1-1	SARALTGATEAF
TRBV4-3	TRBJ1-5	ASSQAHLSQPQH
TRBV11-2	TRBJ1-6	ASSAQGAYNSPLH
TRBV5-6	TRBJ2-2	ASSQEGYGELF
TRBV29-1	TRBJ1-1	SVGTLGDTEAF
TRBV6-1	TRBJ2-2	ASSALPGTDPTGELF
TRBV7-8	TRBJ2-1	ASSLTLTYNEQF
TRBV29-1	TRBJ1-1	SVVAGGTEAF
TRBV23-1	TRBJ2-1	ARSPNWECSYNEQF
TRBV11-2	TRBJ1-1	ASSVNTEAF
TRBV30	TRBJ2-2	AWSVGVGVRTGELF
TRBV5-4	TRBJ2-7	ASSHTGELGEQY
TRBV25-1	TRBJ2-3	ASSEGGLLAGPTDTQY
TRBV29-1	TRBJ1-1	SVAPIQGTGTEAF
TRBV5-1	TRBJ2-5	ASSGRSVGETQY
TRBV11-2	TRBJ2-1	ASSNPISGRAEQF
TRBV7-7	TRBJ2-5	ASSQDRGETQY
TRBV19	TRBJ1-1	ASSPQRTGGEAF
TRBV10-3	TRBJ2-7	AISVPSGVSYEQY
TRBV29-1	TRBJ2-3	SVGSGLAGGPNPDTQY
TRBV29-1	TRBJ1-2	SVETGGYT
TRBV29-1	TRBJ2-7	SVLTGLMYEQY
TRBV2	TRBJ2-3	ASSDRPSTDTQY
TRBV19	TRBJ1-1	ASSISRDTEAF
TRBV6-5	TRBJ1-1	ASRKQEESTEAF
TRBV7-6	TRBJ2-3	ASSFSHTDTQY
TRBV6-5	TRBJ2-7	ASSTGTAYEQY
TRBV7-3	TRBJ2-2	ASSLAGKNTGELF
TRBV6-6	TRBJ2-5	ASSYGASGVQETQY
TRBV29-1	TRBJ2-1	SVEDQGQDYNEQF
TRBV30	TRBJ2-1	AWSYDGNRYNEQF
TRBV5-1	TRBJ1-6	ASSLSRGFDSPLH
TRBV20-1	TRBJ1-3	SANGGNTIY
TRBV29-1	TRBJ2-3	SVEGGGRGNTQY
TRBV29-1	TRBJ2-4	SVGGQGGDIQY
TRBV5-4	TRBJ1-4	ASSQASSEKKLF
TRBV5-1	TRBJ1-1	ASSLVGDRVTF
TRBV7-2	TRBJ1-1	ASSTRTIMNTEAF
TRBV14	TRBJ2-1	ASSRTGDSYNEQF
TRBV29-1	TRBJ1-1	SVSGSGNTEAF
TRBV29-1	TRBJ1-2	SVGTLGGYT
TRBV2	TRBJ1-6	ASGRDSSYNSPLH
TRBV5-1	TRBJ2-7	ASRTGSSSYEQY
TRBV25-1	TRBJ2-3	ASSEGSGGTDTQY